The 6 T cell receptor beta chains below come from one sample, sequenced in a study of blood T cells in healthy people across ages. Using a J-beta primer mix together with a sample-barcoded 5' primer, a second PCR was run for about 6 to 11 cycles. TCRdb re-derived calls from the 5' RACE reads in MiXCR, one entry per CDR3 protein. The sample has around 600,000 distinct CDR3 sequences, 40% to 50% seen once. The sequencing input was blood. The receptors here all came from a man older than 75 in good health.

This clonotype was counted a few times. The CDR3 nucleotides read TGTGCCAGCAGTCTCCGGACAGTGGGGTTAGGCATTCAGTACTTC. It codes for CASSLRTVGLGIQYF. The rearrangement links TRBV27 to TRBJ2-4, with D perhaps matching TRBD1 (6 bases). V dropped 5 bases and J dropped 9 bases, with 20 bases sitting between them. The CDR3 spans 15 residues. Germline V gives CDR1 MNHEY, CDR2 SMNVEV (reference sequence).

The V call is TRBV20-1, the J call TRBJ2-7; no definite D call. The CDR3 is 11 residues long. Germline CDR1 DFQATT, CDR2 SNEGSKA (reference sequence). Between the trimmed V and J ends, which lost 6 bases and 7 bases, there was a span of 13 bases. The CDR3 region has the DNA TGCAGTGCCCTTCAGTTTAAAGAGCAGTACTTC. Translating gives CSALQFKEQYF.

This clonotype has only a few counts. V and J are TRBV29-1 and TRBJ2-3, with 10 bases identical to TRBD1. J gave up 8 bases and V 6 bases, and 8 bases lay outside the gene matches. CDR1 and CDR2 (germline): SQVTM, ANQGSEA. There are 13 residues in the CDR3. In DNA form, the CDR3 reads TGCAGCGTAGGGGACAGGGGTGAGGCTACGCAGTATTTT. Amino acids: CSVGDRGEATQYF.

Remarks on this clonotype: The junction and the germline gene differ at one end; a read error may be behind it. The chain's CDR3 is CASSLGTFGGFTF. The CDR3 DNA follows: TGTGCCAGCAGCTTAGGGACATTCGGAGGCTTCACCTTC. The V call is TRBV7-9, the J call TRBJ1-2; tentatively, D is TRBD1 (5 bases). CDR3 length equals 13 residues. The germline V gene encodes CDR1 SEHNR and CDR2 FQNEAQ (reference sequence). The complete variable domain, with remaining parts taken from reference TRBV7-9 and TRBJ1-2, reads DTGVSQNPRHKITKRGQNVTFRCDPISEHNRLYWYRQTLGQGPEFLTYFQNEAQLEKSRLLSDRFSAERPKGSFSTLEIQRTEQGDSAMYLCASSLGTFGGFTFGSGTRLTVV.

J is TRBJ2-7 and V is TRBV20-1; possibly TRBD2 for D (7 bases). Germline V gene data show CDR1 as DFQATT and CDR2 as SNEGSKA (reference sequence). V was cut by 5 bases and J by 5 bases, with 19 bases left in between. This CDR3 comprises 14 residues. This CDR3 is CSAGWGGFFDEQYF. The CDR3 DNA reads TGCAGTGCTGGCTGGGGGGGCTTCTTCGACGAGCAGTACTTC.

There are many counts of this clonotype. V is TRBV6-5 and J is TRBJ2-2, with 8 nucleotides matching TRBD1. V was pared by 5 bases and J by 6 bases, with 8 bases of the junction left unmatched. In germline, CDR1 is MNHEY, CDR2 SVGAGI. The CDR3 is made up of 15 amino acids. CDR3 DNA: TGTGCCAGCAGTCAACAGGGGGGAATACCCGGGGAGCTGTTTTTT. Translated: CASSQQGGIPGELFF.